Below are 22 T cell receptor beta chains sequenced from a single sample in a study of regulatory and conventional T cells in RAG deficiency. Conventional CD4+ T cells were sorted from blood as CD25-low CD127-high cells. Produced via immunoSEQ multiplex PCR; TCRdb's table is partial and in-frame only. The sample lists 30,000 to 40,000 clones; 76% were seen once. The same data also went into a second study, on regulatory T cells. That report adds: Amplification used 52 TRBV primers and 13 TRBJ primers.

Input material: CD4+ effector T cells sorted from blood. These TCRs come from a human donor in good health.

This chain links TRBV5-5 with TRBJ1-4; perhaps TRBD1 as D (5 bases). The V gene's germline CDR1 is SGHKS and CDR2 YYEKEE (reference sequence). This CDR3 is built from 16 residues. V lost 6 bases to trimming and J lost 2 bases, with 17 bases between them. The CDR3 spells CASNLRGLGTNEKLFF. DNA of the CDR3: TGTGCCAGCAATTTAAGGGGCCTCGGTACTAATGAAAAACTGTTTTTT.

This chain links TRBV29-1 with TRBJ1-4; maybe TRBD1 (5 bases). This CDR3 region has 11 residues. CDR1 is SQVTM, CDR2 ANQGSEA, per germline. V gave up 3 bases and J gave up 11 bases, with 10 bases separating them. In DNA form, the CDR3 reads TGCAGCGTTGATCCGGGGGGGAAACTGTTTTTT. It is translated as CSVDPGGKLFF.

The rearrangement uses TRBV5-1 and TRBJ2-5; TRBD1 agrees at 8 bases. CDR1 is SGHRS, CDR2 YFSETQ, per germline. The CDR3 contains 14 residues. V lost 0 bases, J lost 2 bases, and 0 bases stayed unmatched. The CDR3 region has the DNA TGCGCCAGCAGCTTGGGACAGGGGCAAGAGACCCAGTACTTC. Translated, it gives CASSLGQGQETQYF. The full variable domain, with the rest looked up from reference TRBV5-1 and TRBJ2-5, is KAGVTQTPRYLIKTRGQQVTLSCSPISGHRSVSWYQQTPGQGLQFLFEYFSETQRNKGNFPGRFSGRQFSNSRSEMNVSTLELGDSALYLCASSLGQGQETQYFGPGTRLLVL.

This clone was observed a few times. The chain couples TRBV2 to TRBJ1-4; 9 bases agree with TRBD1. From germline, CDR1 is SNHLY and CDR2 FYNNEI. The V segment lost 4 bases and the J segment 6 bases; nucleotides outside the gene matches: 3. The CDR3 has 14 residues. The CDR3 bases are TGTGCCAGCAGTGTGGACAGGGGCCATGAAAAACTGTTTTTT. This translates into CASSVDRGHEKLFF. Combining the CDR3 with reference TRBV2 and TRBJ1-4 gives the whole variable domain EPEVTQTPSHQVTQMGQEVILRCVPISNHLYFYWYRQILGQKVEFLVSFYNNEISEKSEIFDDQFSVERPDGSNFTLKIRSTKLEDSAMYFCASSVDRGHEKLFFGSGTQLSVL.

The chain uses TRBV6-1 and TRBJ2-6, with D possibly matching TRBD1 (5 bases). Deletions cut 1 base from V and 0 bases from J, with 7 bases between. CDR1 is MNHNS and CDR2 is SASEGT in the germline V gene. The CDR3 runs 16 residues. This chain's CDR3 is CASSEGTNSGANVLTF. CDR3 bases: TGTGCCAGCAGTGAAGGGACAAACTCTGGGGCCAACGTCCTGACTTTC.

The chain recombines TRBV12-2 with TRBJ2-2. TRBV12-2 counts as a pseudogene. This CDR3 has 18 residues. CDR3 loop: CASRLRQSQLANTGELFF. Written as DNA, the CDR3 is TGTGCAAGTCGCTTAAGGCAATCCCAACTGGCGAACACCGGGGAGCTGTTTTTT.

This chain uses TRBV6-1 with TRBJ1-2, with a tentative D call TRBD1 (5 bases). Germline assignment: CDR1 MNHNS and CDR2 SASEGT. Trimming took 1 base from V and 4 from J, leaving 13 bases between them. This CDR3 contains 15 residues. The DNA of the CDR3 is TGTGCCAGCAGTGAAGGTCCAGGGTACACCTATGGCTACACCTTC. As protein: CASSEGPGYTYGYTF.

This chain uses TRBV10-3 with TRBJ1-5, with TRBD1 matching 9 bases. J gave up 1 base and V 0 bases, and 4 bases lay outside the gene matches. Germline V gene data show CDR1 as ENHRY and CDR2 as SYGVKD. The CDR3 consists of 17 residues. The CDR3 DNA reads as TGTGCCATCAGTGAGTCGGGGGACAGGGCGAGCAATCAGCCCCAGCATTTT. The encoded protein is CAISESGDRASNQPQHF.

The chain couples TRBV9 to TRBJ2-1; TRBD2 matches 9 bases. V trimming: 3 bases; J trimming: 7 bases; junction bases outside the gene matches: 8. Germline-derived CDR1 and CDR2 are SGDLS and YYNGEE. The CDR3 covers 15 residues. The CDR3 nucleotides are TGTGCCAGCAGCGCAGGGGGACTAGCTTCAAATGAGCAGTTCTTC. This encodes CASSAGGLASNEQFF.

The chain joins TRBV7-3 to TRBJ2-5, with 7 bases that match TRBD1. The CDR3 spans 13 residues. V was pared by 5 bases and J by 3 bases, with 3 bases of the junction left unmatched. CDR1 and CDR2 from the germline V gene are SGHTA and FQGTGA. The CDR3 region is CASSPGTEETQYF. CDR3 DNA sequence: TGTGCCAGCAGCCCCGGGACAGAAGAGACCCAGTACTTC. The variable domain in full, with the rest retrieved from reference TRBV7-3 and TRBJ2-5, is GAGVSQTPSNKVTEKGKYVELRCDPISGHTALYWYRQSLGQGPEFLIYFQGTGAADDSGLPNDRFFAVRPEGSVSTLKIQRTERGDSAVYLCASSPGTEETQYFGPGTRLLVL.

The gene calls are TRBV28 and TRBJ2-2; a possible D gene is TRBD2 (6 bases). Germline V lookup: CDR1 MDHEN, CDR2 SYDVKM. The CDR3 totals 20 residues. Trimming took 3 bases from V and 1 from J, leaving 24 bases between them. The DNA of the CDR3 is TGTGCCAGCAGTTTTGTCAGACTATTATCCAGGCGGGAGAACACCGGGGAGCTGTTTTTT. Its protein is CASSFVRLLSRRENTGELFF.

CDR3 amino acids: CASSPNKNYGYTF. CDR3 sequence (DNA): TGTGCCAGCAGTCCTAATAAAAACTATGGCTACACCTTC. The chain couples TRBV28 to TRBJ1-2; D ambiguous. CDR3 length equals 13 residues. Germline assignment: CDR1 MDHEN and CDR2 SYDVKM. V was trimmed by 5 bases and J by 2 bases, leaving 9 bases between them.

This chain uses TRBV5-1 with TRBJ2-6, with a possible D match to TRBD2 (5 bases). CDR3 length: 14 amino acids. CDR1 and CDR2 from the germline V gene are SGHRS and YFSETQ. Trimming cost V 5 bases and J 8 bases, with 14 bases left between them. The CDR3 DNA is TGCGCCAGCAGGAGGGCTCTGGGGACCAACGTCCTGACTTTC. Protein: CASRRALGTNVLTF.

The V gene is TRBV18, the J gene TRBJ2-5, with TRBD1 as a possible D gene (5 bases). V was cut by 2 bases and J by 4 bases, with 11 bases left in between. The CDR3 loop spans 14 amino acids. The germline gives CDR1 KGHSH, CDR2 LQKENI. The CDR3 DNA reads TGTGCCAGCTCACCATATCAGGGCGTAGAGACCCAGTACTTC. Protein sequence: CASSPYQGVETQYF.

The V call is TRBV5-1, the J call TRBJ2-6, with a possible D match to TRBD2 (5 bases). The CDR3 extends over 16 amino acids. V lost 4 bases and J lost 0, with 11 bases in between. Germline V gene lookup returns CDR1 SGHRS and CDR2 YFSETQ. DNA for the CDR3: TGCGCCAGCAGCACCGGACGGGACTCTGGGGCCAACGTCCTGACTTTC. It encodes CASSTGRDSGANVLTF.

The chain combines TRBV5-4 with TRBJ2-1; D is unclear. V was pared by 2 bases and J by 0 bases, with 9 bases between. Germline V CDR1 and CDR2: SGHNT, YYREEE (reference sequence). The CDR3 runs to 15 residues. The CDR3, as DNA: TGTGCCAGCAGCTTATTCCGGAGCTCCTACAATGAGCAGTTCTTC. It codes for CASSLFRSSYNEQFF.

V is TRBV6-6 and J is TRBJ1-1, with D hard to call. The ends were cut back, 3 bases at V and 6 bases at J, with 11 bases in the middle. The CDR3 length is 13 residues. Germline CDR1 MNHNY, CDR2 SVGAGI (reference sequence). The DNA for the CDR3 is TGTGCCAGCAGTTATTCCGTCTACGCTGAAGCTTTCTTT. The encoded protein is CASSYSVYAEAFF.

The chain joins TRBV5-4 to TRBJ1-1; D may be TRBD1 (5 bases). The CDR3 runs 15 residues. The V gene's germline CDR1 is SGHNT and CDR2 YYREEE (reference sequence). V was pared by 4 bases and J by 1 base, with 14 bases between. The CDR3 region is CASSPPLGGNTEAFF. Written as DNA, the CDR3 is TGTGCCAGCAGCCCTCCCTTGGGGGGGAACACTGAAGCTTTCTTT.

The chain has TRBV5-1 and TRBJ1-2, with TRBD1 as a possible D gene (5 bases). From germline, CDR1 is SGHRS and CDR2 YFSETQ. Trimming took off 1 base at V and 4 bases at J, with 5 bases between the two ends. The CDR3 is 12 amino acids. CDR3: CASSLQGYGYTF. CDR3 nucleotides: TGCGCCAGCAGCTTGCAGGGCTATGGCTACACCTTC.

This clone showed up just a few times. This sequence joins TRBV10-3 and TRBJ2-1, with TRBD2 as a possible D gene (7 bases). Looked up from germline, CDR1 is ENHRY and CDR2 is SYGVKD. V gave up 7 bases and J gave up 8 bases, with 21 bases separating them. This CDR3 has 15 residues. Here the CDR3 DNA reads TGTGCCATCAATCGGGGCGGGGGCATGGACGATGAGCAGTTCTTC. This sequence encodes CAINRGGGMDDEQFF.

The chain combines TRBV4-1 with TRBJ2-7, with D possibly being TRBD1 (5 bases). Per germline, CDR1 MGHRA and CDR2 YSYEKL. Deletions cut 4 bases from V and 4 bases from J, with 20 bases between. The CDR3 is 16 residues long. CDR3 nucleotides: TGCGCCAGCAGCCTGGGCCAGGGCCCTCGTTCTTACGAGCAGTACTTC. Encoded protein: CASSLGQGPRSYEQYF.

The chain couples TRBV5-1 to TRBJ2-5; no clear D gene. Germline CDR1 SGHRS, CDR2 YFSETQ. V was pared by 1 base and J by 4 bases, with 8 bases between. The CDR3 length is 13 residues. The chain's CDR3 is CASSLQRLETQYF. The CDR3 DNA reads TGCGCCAGCAGCTTGCAACGGTTAGAGACCCAGTACTTC.